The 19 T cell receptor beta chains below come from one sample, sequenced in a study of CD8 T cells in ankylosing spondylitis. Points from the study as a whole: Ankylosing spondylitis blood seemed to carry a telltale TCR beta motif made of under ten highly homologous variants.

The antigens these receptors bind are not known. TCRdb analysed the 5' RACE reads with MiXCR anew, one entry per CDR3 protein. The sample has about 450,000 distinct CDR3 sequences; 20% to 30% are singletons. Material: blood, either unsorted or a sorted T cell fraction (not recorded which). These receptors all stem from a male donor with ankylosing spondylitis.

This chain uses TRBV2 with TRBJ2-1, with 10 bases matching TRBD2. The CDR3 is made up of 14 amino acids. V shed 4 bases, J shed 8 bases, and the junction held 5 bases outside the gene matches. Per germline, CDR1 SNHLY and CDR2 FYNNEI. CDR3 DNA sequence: TGTGCCAGCAGTGGTAAGCGGGAGGGCCATGAGCAGTTCTTC. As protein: CASSGKREGHEQFF.

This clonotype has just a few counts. The CDR3 reads CASSFRDRLYGYTF. DNA for the CDR3: TGTGCCAGCAGCTTCCGGGACAGGCTCTATGGCTACACCTTC. The chain employs TRBV7-2 and TRBJ1-2; 8 bases agree with TRBD1. Germline V CDR1 and CDR2: SGHTA, FQGNSA. The J segment lost 4 bases and the V segment lost 3 bases, leaving 4 bases of the junction unmatched. The CDR3 length is 14 residues.

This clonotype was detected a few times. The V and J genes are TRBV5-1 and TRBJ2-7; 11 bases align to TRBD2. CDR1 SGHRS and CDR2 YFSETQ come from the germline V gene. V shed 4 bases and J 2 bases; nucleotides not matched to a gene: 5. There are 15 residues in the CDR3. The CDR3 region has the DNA TGCGCCAGCAGCCAGAATAGCGGGAGGGCCTACGAGCAGTACTTC. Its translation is CASSQNSGRAYEQYF.

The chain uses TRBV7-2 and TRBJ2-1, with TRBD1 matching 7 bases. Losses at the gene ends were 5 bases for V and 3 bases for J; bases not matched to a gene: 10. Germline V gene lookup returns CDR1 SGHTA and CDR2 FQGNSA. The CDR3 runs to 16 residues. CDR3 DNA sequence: TGTGCCAGCAGCAGACAGGGAAATAATAACTACAATGAGCAGTTCTTC. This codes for CASSRQGNNNYNEQFF.

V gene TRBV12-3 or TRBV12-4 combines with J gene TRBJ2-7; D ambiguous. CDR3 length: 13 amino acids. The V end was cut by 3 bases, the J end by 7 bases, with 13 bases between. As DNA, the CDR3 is TGTGCCAGCAGTTTTACCACCCCGTGGGAGCAGTACGTC. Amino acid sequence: CASSFTTPWEQYV.

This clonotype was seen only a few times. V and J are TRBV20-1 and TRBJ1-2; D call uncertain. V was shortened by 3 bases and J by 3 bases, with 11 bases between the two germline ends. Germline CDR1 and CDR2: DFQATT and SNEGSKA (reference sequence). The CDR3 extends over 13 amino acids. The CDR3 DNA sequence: TGCAGTGCTAGCCCCCGGACGGACTATGGCTACACCTTC. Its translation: CSASPRTDYGYTF.

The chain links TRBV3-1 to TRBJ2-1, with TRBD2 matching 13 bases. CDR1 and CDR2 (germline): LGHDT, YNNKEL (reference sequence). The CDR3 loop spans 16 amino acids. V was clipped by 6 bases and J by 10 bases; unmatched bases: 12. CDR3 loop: CASRSSGTSGKLEQFF. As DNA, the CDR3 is TGTGCCAGCAGATCTTCCGGGACTAGCGGGAAGTTAGAGCAGTTCTTC.

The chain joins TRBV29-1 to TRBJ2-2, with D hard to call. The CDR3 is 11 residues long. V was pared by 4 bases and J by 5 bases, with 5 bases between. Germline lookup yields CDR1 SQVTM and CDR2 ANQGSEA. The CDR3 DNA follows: TGCAGCGTTGGGCTTACCGGGGAGCTGTTTTTT. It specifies CSVGLTGELFF.

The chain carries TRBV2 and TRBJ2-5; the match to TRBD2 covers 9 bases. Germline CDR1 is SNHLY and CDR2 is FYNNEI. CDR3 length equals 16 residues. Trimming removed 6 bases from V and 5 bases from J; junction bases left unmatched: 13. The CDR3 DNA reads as TGTGCCAGCAGAAAGGACGATAGCGGGAGAGGGGAGACCCAGTACTTC. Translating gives CASRKDDSGRGETQYF.

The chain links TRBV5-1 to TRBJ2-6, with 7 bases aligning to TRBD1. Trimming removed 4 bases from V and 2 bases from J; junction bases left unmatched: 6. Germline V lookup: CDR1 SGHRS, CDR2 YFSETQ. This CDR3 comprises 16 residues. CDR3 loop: CASSLHRGTGANVLTF. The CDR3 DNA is TGCGCCAGCAGCCTACACAGGGGAACTGGGGCCAACGTCCTGACTTTC.

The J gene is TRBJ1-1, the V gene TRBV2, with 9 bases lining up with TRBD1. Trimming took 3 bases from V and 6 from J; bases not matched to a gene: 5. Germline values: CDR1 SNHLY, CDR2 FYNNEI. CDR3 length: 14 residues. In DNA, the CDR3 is TGTGCCAGCAGTGATCTGCGGACAGGGGCTGAAGCTTTCTTT. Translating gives CASSDLRTGAEAFF.

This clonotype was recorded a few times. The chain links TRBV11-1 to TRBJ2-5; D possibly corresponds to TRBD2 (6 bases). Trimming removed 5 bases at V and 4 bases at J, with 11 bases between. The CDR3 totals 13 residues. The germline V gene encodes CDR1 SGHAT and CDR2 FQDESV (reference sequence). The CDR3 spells CASSPGTPETQYF. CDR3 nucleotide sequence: TGTGCCAGCAGCCCCGGGACTCCAGAGACCCAGTACTTC.

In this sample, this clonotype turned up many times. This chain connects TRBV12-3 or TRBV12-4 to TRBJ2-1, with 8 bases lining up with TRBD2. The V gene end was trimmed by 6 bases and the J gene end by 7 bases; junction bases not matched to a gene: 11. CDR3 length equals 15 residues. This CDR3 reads CASRESGRDLNEQFF. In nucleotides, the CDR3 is TGTGCCAGCAGAGAAAGCGGGAGAGATCTTAATGAGCAGTTCTTC.

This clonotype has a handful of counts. In nucleotides, the CDR3 is TGTGCCAGCAGTGAATCTTCGGGACTCGTCTATGGCTACACCTTC. Protein sequence: CASSESSGLVYGYTF. The chain links TRBV25-1 to TRBJ1-2; D is possibly TRBD1 (5 bases). V lost 1 base and J 4 bases, leaving 13 bases between the germline ends. Germline assignment: CDR1 MGHDK and CDR2 SYGVNS. The CDR3 length is 15 residues.

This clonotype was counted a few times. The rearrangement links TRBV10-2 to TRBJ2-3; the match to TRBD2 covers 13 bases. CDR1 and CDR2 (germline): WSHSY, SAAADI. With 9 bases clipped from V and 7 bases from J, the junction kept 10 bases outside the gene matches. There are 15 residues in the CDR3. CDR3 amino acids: CASTVAGLAGNTQYF. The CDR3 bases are TGCGCCAGTACTGTTGCGGGACTAGCGGGAAATACGCAGTATTTT.

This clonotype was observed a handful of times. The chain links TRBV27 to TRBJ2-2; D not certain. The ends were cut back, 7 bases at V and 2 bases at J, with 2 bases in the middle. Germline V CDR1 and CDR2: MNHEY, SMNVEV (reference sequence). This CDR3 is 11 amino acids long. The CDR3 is CASTNTGELFF. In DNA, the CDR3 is TGTGCCAGCACAAACACCGGGGAGCTGTTTTTT.

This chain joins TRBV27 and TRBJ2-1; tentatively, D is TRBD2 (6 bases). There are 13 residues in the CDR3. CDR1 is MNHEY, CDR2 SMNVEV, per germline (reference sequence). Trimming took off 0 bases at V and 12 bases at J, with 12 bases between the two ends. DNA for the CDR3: TGTGCCAGCAGTTTATCTGGAGGGAGAAGGCAGTTCTTC. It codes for CASSLSGGRRQFF.

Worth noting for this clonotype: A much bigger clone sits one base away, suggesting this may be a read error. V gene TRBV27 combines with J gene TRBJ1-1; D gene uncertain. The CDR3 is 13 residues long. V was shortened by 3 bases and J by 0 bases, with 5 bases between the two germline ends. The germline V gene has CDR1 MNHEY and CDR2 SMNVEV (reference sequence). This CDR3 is CASSFTMNTEAFF. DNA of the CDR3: TGTGCCAGCAGTTTCACTATGAACACTGAAGCTTTCTTT.

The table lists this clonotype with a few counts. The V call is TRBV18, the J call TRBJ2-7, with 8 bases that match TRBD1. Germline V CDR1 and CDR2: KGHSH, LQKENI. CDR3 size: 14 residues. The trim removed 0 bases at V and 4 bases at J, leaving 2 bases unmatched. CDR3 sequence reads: CASSPPTGVYEQYV. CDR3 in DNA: TGTGCCAGCTCACCACCGACAGGGGTGTACGAGCAGTACGTC.